A selection of T cell receptor beta chains follows, all from one sample in a study of glioma-infiltrating T cells. TCRdb fed the multiplex PCR reads into MiXCR, producing one record per CDR3 protein. Among about 410,000 distinct CDR3 sequences listed, 41% were seen once. Sequenced: glioma tissue, nonneoplastic brain tissue, or PBMCs (not recorded which). These receptor sequences come from a human donor with low-grade glioma or glioblastoma, undergoing nonglioma brain surgery, or in good health (not recorded which). CDR3s include the opening cysteine and the closing phenylalanine or tryptophan. D genes are given only for firm matches. Clone size is not always given. Where it is, it says once, few, many or a class for expanded clones.

-	TRBV6-5	TRBJ2-1	TRBD2	TGTGCCAGCAGTGATAAAGCGGGAGGTACCTATGAGCAGTTCTTC	CASSDKAGGTYEQFF
-	TRBV15	TRBJ1-6	-	TGTGCCACCAGCAGGGACAGAGATAATTCACCCCTCAACTTT	CATSRDRDNSPLNF
-	TRBV12-5	TRBJ2-2	-	TGTGCTAGTGGTTTGGTACCCACCGGGGAGCTGTTTTTT	CASGLVPTGELFF
-	TRBV28	TRBJ2-6	-	TGTGCCAGCAGTTCTAATTATGGGGCCAACGTCCTGACTTTC	CASSSNYGANVLTF
few	TRBV7-2	TRBJ2-7	TRBD2	TGTGCCAGCAGCATTAGCGGGGGCCCCTACGAGCAGTACTTC	CASSISGGPYEQYF
-	TRBV24-1	TRBJ2-7	TRBD1	TGTGCCACCAGTGCGACAGGGGGCTTATCCGAGCAGTACTTC	CATSATGGLSEQYF
few	TRBV7-2	TRBJ1-5	TRBD1	TGTGCCAGCAGCTTGACAGGGATTCAGCCCCAGCATTTT	CASSLTGIQPQHF
-	TRBV4-1	TRBJ2-1	TRBD2	TGCGCCAGCAGTCCCCTTAGCGGGAAGAGAAAGTACAATGAGCAGTTCTTC	CASSPLSGKRKYNEQFF
-	TRBV10-3	TRBJ1-2	-	TGTGCCATCAGCATGGACAGTACCTATGGCTACACCTTC	CAISMDSTYGYTF
-	TRBV19	TRBJ2-7	TRBD1	TGTGCCAGTAGTGTCCGGACAGGGGATTTATACGAGCAGTACTTC	CASSVRTGDLYEQYF
few	TRBV28	TRBJ2-3	-	TGTGCCAGCAGTTTTGGGGCGGAACTCACAGATACGCAGTATTTT	CASSFGAELTDTQYF
-	TRBV19	TRBJ1-5	-	TGTGCCAGTAGTATCGGATACAAACAGGTATCTAAGCAGACCCAGCATTTT	CASSIGYKQVSKQTQHF